What follows describes a single TCR beta chain. Ten or more counts support this clone. The clone's antigen remains unknown. No clone much larger than this one lies a single base away; base qualities are absent. This entry is derived from a study of metastatic and nonmetastatic thyroid tumors (dated by TCRdb to the early 2020s). Notes on the research overall: Repertoires from peripheral blood and from tumor or nodule tissue samples of malignant and benign thyroid patients were compared.

On the study overall, not on this receptor specifically: TCR beta diversity was reported as significantly higher in malignant tumors than in benign nodules, in both blood and tumor samples.

Receptor amplification or capture employed PCR. The data were produced on an Illumina HiSeq 4000. High-throughput sequencing was used to profile the CDR3 region of the TCR beta-chain in every patient. As for the original processing: The researchers built a classifier to tell apart papillary thyroid cancer patients with distant metastasis, based on CDR3 differences among clinicopathological groups. The Shannon index was used to measure repertoire diversity, and the Morisita-Horn index was used to measure how similar tumor and blood repertoires were. TCRdb reprocessing: public reads trimmed at Q25 with fastp, clones called with MiXCR, in-frame beta chains kept. TCRdb's processing, not the study's, gives the V and J calls here. Recorded for this sample are approximately 24,000 clones; 21% of them occurred a single time. The top ten hold about an eighth of the sample. No patient had received any treatment before thyroid surgery. Using T-cell receptor beta sequencing, the study looked back at clinical samples from patients collected from about 2011 to 2018.

The CDR3 covers 15 residues, taking in both the cysteine and the phenylalanine. The retained sequence is limited to the CDR3, 45 bases, with the frame set at the first base. The germline V gene sets CDR1 to SGDLS and CDR2 to YYNGEE. V trim: 4 bases; J trim: 6 bases; unmatched bases: 10. The specimen sequenced was blood. The receptor comes from a male donor with papillary thyroid cancer or a benign thyroid nodule (not recorded which). Some clones in this sample may be carry-over from other donors' samples. The rearranged chain carries TRBV9 and TRBJ2-1, with 7 junctional bases fitting TRBD2. The nucleotide sequence reads TGTGCCAGCAGCACTGGACTAGTACCTATCAATGAGCAGTTCTTC. This sequence encodes CASSTGLVPINEQFF.